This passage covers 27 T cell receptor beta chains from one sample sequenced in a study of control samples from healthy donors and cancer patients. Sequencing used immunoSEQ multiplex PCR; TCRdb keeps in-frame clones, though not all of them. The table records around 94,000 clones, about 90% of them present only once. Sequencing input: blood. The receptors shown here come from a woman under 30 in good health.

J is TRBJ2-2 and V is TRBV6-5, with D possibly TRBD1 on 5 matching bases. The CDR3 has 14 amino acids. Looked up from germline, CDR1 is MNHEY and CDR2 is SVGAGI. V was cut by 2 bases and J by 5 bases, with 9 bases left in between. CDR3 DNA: TGTGCCAGCAGTTACCCGGCAGGGACCGGGGAGCTGTTTTTT. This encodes CASSYPAGTGELFF.

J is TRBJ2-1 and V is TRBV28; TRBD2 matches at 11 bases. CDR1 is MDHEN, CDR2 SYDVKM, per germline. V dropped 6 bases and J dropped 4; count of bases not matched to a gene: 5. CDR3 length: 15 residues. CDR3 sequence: CASRSRLAGYNEQFF. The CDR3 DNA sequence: TGTGCCAGCAGGTCTAGACTAGCGGGATACAATGAGCAGTTCTTC.

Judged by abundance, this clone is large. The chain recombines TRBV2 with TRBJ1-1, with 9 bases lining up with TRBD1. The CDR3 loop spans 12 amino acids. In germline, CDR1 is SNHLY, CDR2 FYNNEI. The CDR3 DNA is TGTGCTGGGGGACAGGGGAACACTGAAGCTTTCTTT. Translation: CAGGQGNTEAFF.

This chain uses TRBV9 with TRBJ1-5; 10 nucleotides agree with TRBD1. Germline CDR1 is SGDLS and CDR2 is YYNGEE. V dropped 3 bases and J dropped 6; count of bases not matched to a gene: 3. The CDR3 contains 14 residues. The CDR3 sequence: CASSATGGGQPQHF. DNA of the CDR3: TGTGCCAGCAGCGCGACAGGGGGCGGTCAGCCCCAGCATTTT.

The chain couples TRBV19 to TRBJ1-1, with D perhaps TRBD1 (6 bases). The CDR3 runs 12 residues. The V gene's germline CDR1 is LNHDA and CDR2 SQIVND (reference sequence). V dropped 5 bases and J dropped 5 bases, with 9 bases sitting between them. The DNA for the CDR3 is TGTGCCAGTAGTCTAAGGGGGACTGAAGCTTTCTTT. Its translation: CASSLRGTEAFF.

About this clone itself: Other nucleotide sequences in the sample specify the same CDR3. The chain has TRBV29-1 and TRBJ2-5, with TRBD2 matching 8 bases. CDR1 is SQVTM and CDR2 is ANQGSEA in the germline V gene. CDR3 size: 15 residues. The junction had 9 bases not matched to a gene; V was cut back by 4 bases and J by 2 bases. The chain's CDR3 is CSVAFLAGLQETQYF. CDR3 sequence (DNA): TGCAGCGTTGCGTTTTTAGCGGGGTTACAAGAGACCCAGTACTTC.

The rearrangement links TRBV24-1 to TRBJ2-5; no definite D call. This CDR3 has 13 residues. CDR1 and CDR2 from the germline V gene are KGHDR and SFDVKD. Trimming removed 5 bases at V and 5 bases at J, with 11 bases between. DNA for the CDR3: TGTGCCACCAGTGCCTTAACCGGGGAGACCCAGTACTTC. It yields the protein CATSALTGETQYF.

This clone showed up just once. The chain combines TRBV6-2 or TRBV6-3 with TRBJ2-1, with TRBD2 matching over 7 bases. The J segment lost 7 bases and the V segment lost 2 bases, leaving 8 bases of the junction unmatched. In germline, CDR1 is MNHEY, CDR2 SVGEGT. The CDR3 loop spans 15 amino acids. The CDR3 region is CASSYMLDGGNEQFF. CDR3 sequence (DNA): TGTGCCAGCAGTTACATGCTGGACGGGGGGAATGAGCAGTTCTTC.

CDR3 sequence reads: CASSYSGSDTQYF. The CDR3, as DNA: TGCGCCAGCAGCTATAGCGGTTCAGATACGCAGTATTTT. This chain uses TRBV5-1 with TRBJ2-3; tentatively, D is TRBD2 (6 bases). V lost 3 bases and J lost 4, with 9 bases in between. The CDR3 totals 13 residues. Germline CDR1 SGHRS, CDR2 YFSETQ.

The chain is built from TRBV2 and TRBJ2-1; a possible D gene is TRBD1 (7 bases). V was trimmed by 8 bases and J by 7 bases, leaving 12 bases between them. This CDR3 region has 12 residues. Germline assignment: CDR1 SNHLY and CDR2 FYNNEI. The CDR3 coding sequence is TGTGCCAGCGTATCAGGGGGGAATGAGCAGTTCTTC. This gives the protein CASVSGGNEQFF.

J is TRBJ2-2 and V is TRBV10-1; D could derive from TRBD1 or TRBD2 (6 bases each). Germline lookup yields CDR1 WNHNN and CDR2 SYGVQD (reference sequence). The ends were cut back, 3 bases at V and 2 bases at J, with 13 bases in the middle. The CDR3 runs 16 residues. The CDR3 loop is CASSEVRGLNTGELFF. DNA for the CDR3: TGCGCCAGCAGTGAAGTTCGGGGGCTAAACACCGGGGAGCTGTTTTTT.

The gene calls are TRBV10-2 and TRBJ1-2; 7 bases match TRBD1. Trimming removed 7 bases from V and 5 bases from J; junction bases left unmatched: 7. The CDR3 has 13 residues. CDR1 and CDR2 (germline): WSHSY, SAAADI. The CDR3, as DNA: TGCGCCAGCAAGGAGGGGGCACTATATGGCTACACCTTC. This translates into CASKEGALYGYTF.

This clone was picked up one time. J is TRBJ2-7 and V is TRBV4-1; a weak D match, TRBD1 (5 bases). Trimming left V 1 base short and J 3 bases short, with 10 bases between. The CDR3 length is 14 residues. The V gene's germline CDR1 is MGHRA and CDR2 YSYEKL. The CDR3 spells CASSQVIRDYEQYF. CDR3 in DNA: TGCGCCAGCAGCCAAGTTATCAGGGACTACGAGCAGTACTTC.

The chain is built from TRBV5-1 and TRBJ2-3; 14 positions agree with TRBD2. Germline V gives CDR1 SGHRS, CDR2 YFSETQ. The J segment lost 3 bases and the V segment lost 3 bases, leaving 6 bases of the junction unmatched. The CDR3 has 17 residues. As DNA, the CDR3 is TGCGCCAGCAGCTCCGGGACTAGCGGGGGATTGACAGATACGCAGTATTTT. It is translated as CASSSGTSGGLTDTQYF.

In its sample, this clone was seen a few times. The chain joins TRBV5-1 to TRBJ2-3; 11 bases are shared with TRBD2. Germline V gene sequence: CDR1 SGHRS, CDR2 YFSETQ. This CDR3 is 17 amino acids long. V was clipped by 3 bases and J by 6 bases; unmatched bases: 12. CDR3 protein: CASSYRLAGKTGDTQYF. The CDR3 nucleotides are TGCGCCAGCAGCTATCGACTAGCGGGGAAAACAGGGGATACGCAGTATTTT.

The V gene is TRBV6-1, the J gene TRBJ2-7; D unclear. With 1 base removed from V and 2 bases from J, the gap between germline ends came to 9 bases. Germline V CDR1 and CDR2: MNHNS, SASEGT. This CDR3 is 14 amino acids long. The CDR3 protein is CASSEVLHAYEQYF. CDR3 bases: TGTGCCAGCAGTGAAGTTCTCCACGCCTACGAGCAGTACTTC.

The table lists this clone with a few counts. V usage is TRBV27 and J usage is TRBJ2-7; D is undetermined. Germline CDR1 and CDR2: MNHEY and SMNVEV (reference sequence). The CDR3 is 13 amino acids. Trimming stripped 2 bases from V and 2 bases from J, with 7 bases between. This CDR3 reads CASSLNGAYEQYF. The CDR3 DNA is TGTGCCAGCAGTTTAAACGGCGCCTACGAGCAGTACTTC.

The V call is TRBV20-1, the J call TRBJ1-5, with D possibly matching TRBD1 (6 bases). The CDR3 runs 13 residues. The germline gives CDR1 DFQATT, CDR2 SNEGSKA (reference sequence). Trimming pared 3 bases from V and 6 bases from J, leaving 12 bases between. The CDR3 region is CSASRGDTQPQHF. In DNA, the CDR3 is TGCAGTGCTAGTCGCGGGGACACTCAGCCCCAGCATTTT.

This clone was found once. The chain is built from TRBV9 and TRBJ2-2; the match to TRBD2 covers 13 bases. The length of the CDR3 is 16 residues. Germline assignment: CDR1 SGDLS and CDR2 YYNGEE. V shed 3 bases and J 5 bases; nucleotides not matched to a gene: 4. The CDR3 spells CASSGGLAGVTGELFF. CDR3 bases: TGTGCCAGCAGCGGAGGACTAGCGGGAGTTACCGGGGAGCTGTTTTTT.

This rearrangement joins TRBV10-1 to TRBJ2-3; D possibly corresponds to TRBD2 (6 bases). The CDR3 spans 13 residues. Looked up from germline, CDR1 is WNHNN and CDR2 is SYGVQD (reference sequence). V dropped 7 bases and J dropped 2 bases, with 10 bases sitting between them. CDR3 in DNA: TGCGCCAGCAATAGCGGAGTCACAGATACGCAGTATTTT. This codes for CASNSGVTDTQYF.

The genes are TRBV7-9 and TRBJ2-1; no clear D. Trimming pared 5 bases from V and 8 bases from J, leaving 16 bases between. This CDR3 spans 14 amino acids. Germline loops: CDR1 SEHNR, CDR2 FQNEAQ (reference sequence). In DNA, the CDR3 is TGTGCCAGCAGCCAGGAACTCCTCGGCGATGAGCAGTTCTTC. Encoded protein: CASSQELLGDEQFF. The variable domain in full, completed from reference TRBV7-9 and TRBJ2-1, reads DTGVSQNPRHKITKRGQNVTFRCDPISEHNRLYWYRQTLGQGPEFLTYFQNEAQLEKSRLLSDRFSAERPKGSFSTLEIQRTEQGDSAMYLCASSQELLGDEQFFGPGTRLTVL.

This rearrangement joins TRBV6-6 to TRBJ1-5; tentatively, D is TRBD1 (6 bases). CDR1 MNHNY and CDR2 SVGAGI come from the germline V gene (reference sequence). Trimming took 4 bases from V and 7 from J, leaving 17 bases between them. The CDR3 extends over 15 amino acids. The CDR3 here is CASSSTVQGRQPQHF. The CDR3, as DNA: TGTGCCAGCAGTTCGACCGTACAGGGCAGGCAGCCCCAGCATTTT.

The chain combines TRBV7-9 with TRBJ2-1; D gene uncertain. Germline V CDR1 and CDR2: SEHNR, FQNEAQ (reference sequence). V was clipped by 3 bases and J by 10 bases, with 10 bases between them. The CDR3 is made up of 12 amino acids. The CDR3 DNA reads TGTGCCAGCAGCTTGTTAGTCGAAGAGCAGTTCTTC. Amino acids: CASSLLVEEQFF.

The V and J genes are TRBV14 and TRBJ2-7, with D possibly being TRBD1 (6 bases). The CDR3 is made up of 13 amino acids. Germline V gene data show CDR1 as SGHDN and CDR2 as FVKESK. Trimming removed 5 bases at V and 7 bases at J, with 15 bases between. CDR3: CASSTTQGGEQYF. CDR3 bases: TGTGCCAGCAGCACAACGCAAGGGGGAGAGCAGTACTTC.

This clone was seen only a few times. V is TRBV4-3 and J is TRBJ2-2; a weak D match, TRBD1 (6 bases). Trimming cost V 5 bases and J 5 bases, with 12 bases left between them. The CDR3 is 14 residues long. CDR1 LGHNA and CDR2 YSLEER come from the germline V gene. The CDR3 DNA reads TGCGCCAGCAGCTTCGGGACAATTACCGGGGAGCTGTTTTTT. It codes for CASSFGTITGELFF.

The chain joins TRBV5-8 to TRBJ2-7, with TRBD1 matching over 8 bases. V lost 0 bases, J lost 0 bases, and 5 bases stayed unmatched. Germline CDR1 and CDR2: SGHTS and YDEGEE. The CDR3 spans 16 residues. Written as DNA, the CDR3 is TGTGCCAGCAGCTTGGCAAGGACAGGGAGCTCCTACGAGCAGTACTTC. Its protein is CASSLARTGSSYEQYF. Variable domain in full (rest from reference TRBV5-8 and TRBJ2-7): EAGVTQSPTHLIKTRGQQATLRCSPISGHTSVYWYQQALGLGLQFLLWYDEGEERNRGNFPPRFSGRQFPNYSSELNVNALELEDSALYLCASSLARTGSSYEQYFGPGTRLTVT.

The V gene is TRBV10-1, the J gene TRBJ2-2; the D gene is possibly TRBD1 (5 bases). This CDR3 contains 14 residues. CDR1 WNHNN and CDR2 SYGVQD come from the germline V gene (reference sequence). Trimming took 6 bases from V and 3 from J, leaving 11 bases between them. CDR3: CASSADSYTGELFF. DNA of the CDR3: TGCGCCAGCAGCGCCGACAGCTACACCGGGGAGCTGTTTTTT.